This T cell receptor beta chain appears in the sequencing data of a study of blood T cells in healthy people across ages (dated by TCRdb to between 2015 and 2016). Looking at the study overall: Template switching captured roughly one uniquely barcoded TCR beta cDNA molecule per two T cells in model experiments. To avoid experimental bias, donors of different ages were spread randomly across the sequencing lanes. The donors were divided into four age groups: young (average around 17 years), middle-aged (approximately 39), aged (about 61) and long-lived (about 84). For two donors (one aged 18 to 29 and one aged 80 or older), the study analyzed two additional independent replicas of 1 million unique cDNA reads from the same blood draw. Using deep sequencing normalized with unique cDNA molecular identifiers, the study measured how TCR beta repertoire diversity changes with age.

Donors were 39 systemically healthy Caucasian individuals from Russia aged roughly 6 to 90 years. Each donor gave around 9.9 milliliters of peripheral blood, collected into EDTA-treated Vacutainer tubes. Ficoll-Paque density-gradient centrifugation was used to isolate PBMCs, with at least 6.5 million per sample. Trizol reagent was used to extract total RNA from the PBMCs, yielding at least 5 micrograms per sample. The percentages of naive CD45RAhigh/CD27high T cells were determined by flow cytometry on a PBMC aliquot from every donor. As concerns this clonotype: The specificity of this receptor is unknown. It has no much larger one-base neighbor in the sample; base qualities were not kept.

Libraries were prepared through 5' RACE. Sequencing relied on an Illumina HiSeq 2500. A second PCR of about 6 to 12 cycles was run with a J-beta primer mix and a sample-barcoded 5' primer. Each TCR beta cDNA molecule received a unique molecular identifier from a template-switch 5' adaptor carrying 12 random nucleotides. Each sample yielded at least 2.5 million CDR3-containing paired-end reads. First-strand cDNA synthesis was performed from all RNA using the Mint cDNA synthesis kit, with priming by a TRBC-specific oligonucleotide. Following uracil-DNA glycosylase treatment, all cDNA underwent a first 18-cycle PCR with the universal primers M1SS and BC2_uni_R. Per the source publication's procedure: Each sample was normalized by randomly selecting 1 million high-quality reads, each carrying a distinct molecular identifier. Reads with shared molecular identifiers were discarded instead of being binned into consensus sequences. MiTCR, with a Q25 quality threshold and the strictest error-elimination algorithm, was used for CDR3 identification, clonotype clustering and error correction. A nonparametric unseen species model using Euler transformation provided a lower-bound estimate of total TCR beta diversity. Through fastp at Q25 and MiXCR, TCRdb rebuilt clones from the public reads, retaining in-frame beta chains. Identical CDR3 protein sequences are pooled into one entry, listed with their most common genes and DNA. TCRdb, not the authors, supplied the V and J calls. The sample table shows 550,000 to 600,000 distinct CDR3 sequences, and 25% to 30% are seen once. In total, the top ten clones hold 15% to 20% of the sample.

General findings and caveats noted by the study authors: Since profiling was done on bulk unsorted PBMCs, naive and antigen-experienced compartments could not be conclusively compared. Estimates of total diversity from one million sequenced T cells were regarded as lower bounds and underestimates. Observed TCR beta diversity per million T cells fell roughly linearly with age, and a significant reduction was already apparent by age around 40. Compared with the aged group, more naive CD4+ T cells, fewer expanded clones and increased TCR diversity were shown by the long-lived group, suggesting age selection. The percentage of naive T cells measured by flow cytometry correlated strongly with observed TCR beta diversity. Donor CMV infection status was unknown, potentially confounding age-related changes in expanded clonotypes.

This receptor was obtained from a woman in her sixties or seventies in good health. The sequenced sample was blood.

The DNA reads TGTGCCAGCAGCTTAACCCCACAGACAAATTCACCCCTCCACTTT. This yields the protein CASSLTPQTNSPLHF. The rearranged chain carries TRBV7-3 and TRBJ1-6; there is no confident call for the D gene. Between the V and J ends, shortened by 0 bases and 7 bases respectively, the junction contains 10 bases. The CDR3 sequence holds 15 residues, the cysteine and phenylalanine included. Left in the record is the CDR3 DNA by itself, 45 bases read in frame from the first base. Sequences SGHTA (CDR1) and FQGTGA (CDR2) are obtained from the germline V gene.